The 10 T cell receptor beta chains below all came from one sample that was sequenced in a study of STAT5B mutations in CD4+ large granular lymphocyte leukemia (dated by TCRdb to 2022 to 2024). The library was obtained by the immunoSEQ multiplex PCR assay. TCRdb obtained this table from immuneACCESS and retained in-frame rearrangements with V and J assigned. These tables miss some clones; where compared with another copy, unresolved V genes account for less than half of the shortfall, and the remainder is unexplained. The sample table records about 33,000 clones; approximately 81% of these occur just once. The top ten constitute 0.25% to 0.35% of the sample. Input material: CD4+ T cells from blood buffy coats. The receptors were sampled from a human donor in good health.

This sequence joins TRBV6-5 and TRBJ1-4, with 9 nucleotides matching TRBD1. Looked up from germline, CDR1 is MNHEY and CDR2 is SVGAGI. V shed 5 bases, J shed 8 bases, and the junction held 9 bases outside the gene matches. CDR3 length: 15 amino acids. The CDR3 DNA is TGTGCCAGCAGTCCGCCGGGACAGGGAGGGGAAAAACTGTTTTTT. It yields the protein CASSPPGQGGEKLFF.

This sequence joins TRBV12-5 and TRBJ2-2; 13 bases agree with TRBD2. J was trimmed by 6 bases and V by 5 bases; bases with no gene match: 6. The CDR3 has 16 residues. Germline CDR1 and CDR2: LGHNT and FRNRAP. The CDR3 nucleotides read TGTGCTAGTGGTCCAACACTAGCGGGGGGGCCCGGGGAGCTGTTTTTT. As protein: CASGPTLAGGPGELFF.

J is TRBJ2-7 and V is TRBV28; possible D gene TRBD1, 5 bases. V was pared by 5 bases and J by 0 bases, with 11 bases between. Germline CDR1 MDHEN, CDR2 SYDVKM. The CDR3 length is 14 residues. In DNA form, the CDR3 reads TGTGCCAGCAGTGTCCAGGGAATCTCCTACGAGCAGTACTTC. Its translation is CASSVQGISYEQYF. Combining the CDR3 with reference TRBV28 and TRBJ2-7 gives the whole variable domain DVKVTQSSRYLVKRTGEKVFLECVQDMDHENMFWYRQDPGLGLRLIYFSYDVKMKEKGDIPEGYSVSREKKERFSLILESASTNQTSMYLCASSVQGISYEQYFGPGTRLTVT.

This clone was found a few times. The chain recombines TRBV28 with TRBJ1-3, with unresolved D. Trimming removed 2 bases from V and 0 bases from J, with 11 bases in between. The CDR3 is 16 residues long. Germline loops: CDR1 MDHEN, CDR2 SYDVKM. The CDR3 sequence: CASSLIGISSGNTIYF. DNA of the CDR3: TGTGCCAGCAGTTTAATTGGCATTTCCTCTGGAAACACCATATATTTT.

The CDR3 DNA sequence: TGCGCCAGTCGAGCGGAGTCCTACGAGCAGTACTTC. It specifies CASRAESYEQYF. The chain couples TRBV10-2 to TRBJ2-7; tentatively, D is TRBD2 (5 bases). V was pared by 9 bases and J by 1 base, with 10 bases between. The CDR3 totals 12 residues. CDR1 and CDR2 from the germline V gene are WSHSY and SAAADI.

The V gene is TRBV15, the J gene TRBJ2-3, with D unclear. V was clipped by 1 base and J by 6 bases, with 11 bases between them. CDR1 and CDR2 (germline): LNHNV, YYDKDF (reference sequence). The CDR3 is 14 amino acids. CDR3: CATSRGQDSDTQYF. The CDR3 DNA reads TGTGCCACCAGCAGAGGTCAAGACTCGGATACGCAGTATTTT.

J is TRBJ2-5 and V is TRBV28; the D gene is possibly TRBD2 (5 bases). The CDR3 runs 13 residues. V was clipped by 5 bases and J by 1 base, with 8 bases between them. The germline gives CDR1 MDHEN, CDR2 SYDVKM. The DNA of the CDR3 is TGTGCCAGCAGTAAGGACTTCCAAGAGACCCAGTACTTC. Protein sequence: CASSKDFQETQYF.

J is TRBJ2-7 and V is TRBV6-1; D might be TRBD1 (5 bases). There are 14 residues in the CDR3. The germline V gene has CDR1 MNHNS and CDR2 SASEGT. V was pared by 5 bases and J by 5 bases, with 16 bases between. This CDR3 is CASSSTDSFNEQYF. CDR3 nucleotide sequence: TGTGCCAGCAGTTCAACAGACAGTTTCAACGAGCAGTACTTC.

The chain uses TRBV10-2 and TRBJ2-7; 7 bases agree with TRBD1. Germline CDR1 and CDR2: WSHSY and SAAADI. The CDR3 has 12 amino acids. After removal of 6 bases from V and 4 bases from J, the junction contained 3 bases not matched to a gene. The CDR3 DNA reads TGCGCCAGCAGCGGGACAGAGTACGAGCAGTACTTC. Protein: CASSGTEYEQYF.

The table lists this clone with a few counts. The genes are TRBV10-2 and TRBJ2-7; the match to TRBD2 covers 9 bases. CDR1 and CDR2 from the germline V gene are WSHSY and SAAADI. With 3 bases clipped from V and 7 bases from J, the junction kept 10 bases outside the gene matches. This CDR3 is 15 amino acids long. The CDR3, as DNA: TGCGCCAGCAGTGATCCCTTTGCGGGGGGGCTTGAGCAGTACTTC. This encodes CASSDPFAGGLEQYF.